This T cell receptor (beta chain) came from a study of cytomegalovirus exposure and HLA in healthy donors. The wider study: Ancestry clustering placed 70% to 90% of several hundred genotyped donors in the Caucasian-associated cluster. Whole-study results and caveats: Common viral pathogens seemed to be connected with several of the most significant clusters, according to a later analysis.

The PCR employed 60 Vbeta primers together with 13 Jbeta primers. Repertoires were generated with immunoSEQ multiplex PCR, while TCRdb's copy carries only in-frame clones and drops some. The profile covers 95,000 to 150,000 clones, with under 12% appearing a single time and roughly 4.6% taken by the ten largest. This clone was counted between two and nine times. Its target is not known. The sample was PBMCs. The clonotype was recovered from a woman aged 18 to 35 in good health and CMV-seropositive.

CDR3: CATESGGFIYEQYF. CDR3 nucleotides: TGTGCCACGGAGAGCGGAGGCTTTATCTACGAGCAGTACTTC. The rearrangement joins TRBV6-1 to TRBJ2-7; a weak D match, TRBD2 (5 bases). V shed 10 bases and J shed 3 bases, with 19 bases lying between them. CDR1 and CDR2 (germline): MNHNS, SASEGT. The CDR3 loop spans 14 amino acids.